This T cell receptor beta chain was sequenced during a study of cytomegalovirus exposure and HLA in healthy donors. This PCR relied on a set of 60 Vbeta primers and 13 Jbeta primers. Produced via immunoSEQ multiplex PCR; TCRdb's table is partial and in-frame only. Of 95,000 to 150,000 clones detected, about four fifths appear once; the ten largest clones hold around 8.5%. Broader study findings: A later look showed TCR association rates differing by HLA locus, highest for DRB1 and lowest for HLA-C. Trimming of TCR beta V- and J-genes showed a link, identified in a later analysis, to a missense DCLRE1C variant. In a later analysis, the majority of CMV-associated beta chains seemingly showed HLA restriction.

Donors had nominal health at sampling but likely had unrecorded immune exposures. This clone was observed a single time. What it binds is not known. The source material was PBMCs. The receptor was isolated from a woman aged 45-59 years in good health and CMV-seropositive.

CDR3 DNA sequence: TGCAGTGCTTACAACACAGATACGCAGTATTTT. Translating gives CSAYNTDTQYF. The chain couples TRBV20-1 to TRBJ2-3, with unresolved D. Between the trimmed V and J ends, which lost 5 bases and 2 bases, there was a span of 5 bases. Germline loops: CDR1 DFQATT, CDR2 SNEGSKA (reference sequence). This CDR3 is built from 11 residues.